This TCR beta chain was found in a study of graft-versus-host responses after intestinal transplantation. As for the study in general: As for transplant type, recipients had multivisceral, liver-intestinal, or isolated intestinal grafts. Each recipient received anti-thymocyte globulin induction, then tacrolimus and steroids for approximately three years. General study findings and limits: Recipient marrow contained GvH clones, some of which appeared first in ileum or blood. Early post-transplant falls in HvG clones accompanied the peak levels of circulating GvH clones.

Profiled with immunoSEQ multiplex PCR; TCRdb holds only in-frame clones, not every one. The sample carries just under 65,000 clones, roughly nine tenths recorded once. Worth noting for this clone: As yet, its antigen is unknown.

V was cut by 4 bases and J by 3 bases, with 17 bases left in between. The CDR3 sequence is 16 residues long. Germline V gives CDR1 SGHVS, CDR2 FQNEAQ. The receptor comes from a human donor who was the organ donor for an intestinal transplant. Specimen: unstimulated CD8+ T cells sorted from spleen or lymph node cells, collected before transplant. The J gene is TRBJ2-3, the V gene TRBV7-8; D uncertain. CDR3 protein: CASSSHWAAATDTQYF. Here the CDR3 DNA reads TGTGCCAGCAGCTCCCACTGGGCAGCTGCAACAGATACGCAGTATTTT.